This T cell receptor (beta chain) is drawn from a study of T cell responses to AZD1222 COVID-19 vaccine. This table comes from immunoSEQ multiplex PCR, and its TCRdb copy is limited to in-frame clones, with some not included. Of some 81,000 clones in the sample, roughly 85% were seen once. Second-dose timings of about 4 or about 12 weeks were pooled. General observations from the study: Baseline antibody screening turned up just six seropositive AZD1222 recipients. It should be noted that donors were predominantly white British and more often female, and clonal diversity was possibly underestimated.

As concerns this clone: Its antigen remains unidentified.

This CDR3 is 14 amino acids long. In germline, CDR1 is SGHDT, CDR2 YYEEEE. Trimming stripped 4 bases from V and 1 base from J, with 11 bases between. V usage is TRBV5-6 and J usage is TRBJ1-2; no definite D call. The source was peripheral blood, collected 28 days after the second AZD1222 dose. The receptor's source is an adult who received the AZD1222 COVID-19 vaccine. The chain's CDR3 is CASSPPGDNYGYTF. The CDR3 DNA follows: TGTGCCAGCAGCCCACCGGGAGATAACTATGGCTACACCTTC.